This T cell receptor (beta chain) stems from a study of T cells in Graves' hyperthyroidism and ophthalmopathy. This CDR3 has 14 residues. Germline assignment: CDR1 MNHNS and CDR2 SASEGT. The V and J ends lost 5 bases and 4 bases, in that order; junction bases with no gene match: 4. This clonotype was counted ten times or more. RNA transcripts provided the source from which TCR beta CDR3 regions were amplified. Initially, a first-round RT-PCR of the TCR CDR3 employed the HTBI primer set. TCRdb passed the multiplex PCR reads through MiXCR, listing each CDR3 protein once. The repertoire has some 180,000 distinct CDR3 sequences, 17% of them found once; the top ten carry around 29%.

V gene TRBV6-1 combines with J gene TRBJ2-3, with 9 nucleotides matching TRBD2. This TCR derives from a woman aged 45-59 years with Graves' hyperthyroidism. Sequencing was performed on blood. CDR3 nucleotide sequence: TGTGCCAGCAGTTTGTCTAGCGGGGCAGATACGCAGTATTTT. Its translation: CASSLSSGADTQYF.